Following are 8 T cell receptor beta chains from one sample sequenced in a study of Ad26.COV2.S vaccination and SARS-CoV-2 variants. Measured with immunoSEQ multiplex PCR; TCRdb has only the in-frame clones, and not every one. The sample shows nearly 400,000 clones, around 91% of them seen only once. Treatment defined: 19 received Ad26.COV2.S at low or high dose, single or two shots; about 5 received placebo; per-sample allocation not given. The samples date from day 63 after the first vaccine or placebo injection. The source was peripheral blood, collected in a trial of Ad26.COV2.S vaccine versus placebo. These receptors were collected from a person between 18 and 59 years old who received the Ad26.COV2.S COVID-19 vaccine or a placebo.

DNA for the CDR3: TGTGCCACCAGCAGGGGGACAGGGGGTAAAAATGAGCAGTTCTTC. Translating gives CATSRGTGGKNEQFF. The V gene is TRBV15, the J gene TRBJ2-1, with 11 bases aligning to TRBD1. J was trimmed by 7 bases and V by 3 bases; bases with no gene match: 5. There are 15 residues in the CDR3. In germline, CDR1 is LNHNV, CDR2 YYDKDF (reference sequence).

The genes are TRBV18 and TRBJ2-7; D is uncertain. Germline V gene sequence: CDR1 KGHSH, CDR2 LQKENI. The CDR3 totals 14 residues. The germline V and J ends were trimmed by 2 bases and 4 bases, with 12 bases remaining between them. CDR3 nucleotide sequence: TGTGCCAGCTCACCAGAAACGCTCTGGTACGAGCAGTACTTC. It is translated as CASSPETLWYEQYF.

The chain is built from TRBV6-5 and TRBJ2-5; the D is unclear. V lost 4 bases and J lost 9, with 9 bases in between. Germline CDR1 and CDR2: MNHEY and SVGAGI. This CDR3 has 11 amino acids. The CDR3 DNA follows: TGTGCCAGCAGTTTAGGGCCTGCCCAGTACTTC. Protein: CASSLGPAQYF.

The genes are TRBV5-5 and TRBJ1-5; no definite D call. V shed 0 bases and J shed 0 bases, with 7 bases lying between them. Germline CDR1 and CDR2: SGHKS and YYEKEE (reference sequence). The CDR3 consists of 15 residues. The CDR3 DNA reads TGTGCCAGCAGCTTGGGGTCAGCTAGCAATCAGCCCCAGCATTTT. Protein product: CASSLGSASNQPQHF.

The chain is built from TRBV5-4 and TRBJ2-1, with 8 bases lining up with TRBD2. Looked up from germline, CDR1 is SGHNT and CDR2 is YYREEE (reference sequence). CDR3 size: 16 residues. Unmatched junction bases numbered 12, after V lost 3 bases and J lost 7 bases. DNA for the CDR3: TGTGCCAGCAGCTGGACCGGGACTAGAATTAAGAATGAGCAGTTCTTC. Protein: CASSWTGTRIKNEQFF. Drawing the rest from reference TRBV5-4 and TRBJ2-1, the complete variable domain is ETGVTQSPTHLIKTRGQQVTLRCSSQSGHNTVSWYQQALGQGPQFIFQYYREEENGRGNFPPRFSGLQFPNYSSELNVNALELDDSALYLCASSWTGTRIKNEQFFGPGTRLTVL.

The V call is TRBV18, the J call TRBJ1-2; D gene ambiguous. The CDR3 has 15 residues. CDR1 is KGHSH, CDR2 LQKENI, per germline. Trimming left V 3 bases short and J 4 bases short, with 15 bases between. The CDR3 spells CASSPGSQWIYGYTF. The DNA of the CDR3 is TGTGCCAGCTCACCGGGGAGCCAGTGGATCTATGGCTACACCTTC.

As to this clone: The sample has other DNA sequences that encode this CDR3 too. The chain recombines TRBV18 with TRBJ2-2, with 9 bases matching TRBD1. This CDR3 contains 15 residues. CDR1 and CDR2 from the germline V gene are KGHSH and LQKENI. Losses at the gene ends were 6 bases for V and 3 bases for J; bases not matched to a gene: 5. CDR3 sequence reads: CASSPGTGHTGELFF. CDR3 DNA: TGTGCCAGCTCTCCCGGGACAGGGCACACCGGGGAGCTGTTTTTT.

The chain combines TRBV21-1 with TRBJ2-7. TRBV21-1 corresponds to a pseudogene. This CDR3 contains 17 residues. CDR3 DNA sequence: TGTGCCAGCAGCAAAGCCTTTTCGGGCTCTCGAAACCACGAGCAGTACTTC. As protein: CASSKAFSGSRNHEQYF.